This passage covers 15 T cell receptor beta chains from one sample sequenced in a study of blood T cell repertoires in COVID-19. The method was immunoSEQ multiplex PCR; TCRdb's version includes in-frame clones alone and lacks a portion of them. The table has 200,000 to 300,000 clones, about four fifths seen once. Sequenced: peripheral blood. These receptors came from a woman aged 18-29 years with acute or convalescent COVID-19.

This clone came up a few times. The chain recombines TRBV7-9 with TRBJ1-2, with TRBD1 as a possible D gene (5 bases). This CDR3 contains 15 residues. Germline lookup yields CDR1 SEHNR and CDR2 FQNEAQ (reference sequence). The ends were cut back, 5 bases at V and 2 bases at J, with 15 bases in the middle. The CDR3 protein is CASSRQLTVNYGYTF. The CDR3 bases are TGTGCCAGCAGCCGCCAACTGACAGTAAACTATGGCTACACCTTC.

This clone showed up just a few times. The chain combines TRBV19 with TRBJ1-1; TRBD1 aligns across 7 bases. The germline V gene encodes CDR1 LNHDA and CDR2 SQIVND (reference sequence). This CDR3 has 16 amino acids. V gave up 6 bases and J gave up 1 base; unmatched junction bases: 11. This chain's CDR3 is CASSLLDRVRNTEAFF. CDR3 nucleotides: TGTGCCAGTAGCCTACTCGACAGGGTAAGGAACACTGAAGCTTTCTTT.

J is TRBJ1-2 and V is TRBV2, with a weak D call TRBD1 (6 bases). CDR3 length equals 14 residues. V was cut by 0 bases and J by 7 bases, with 12 bases left in between. Germline lookup yields CDR1 SNHLY and CDR2 FYNNEI. The CDR3 nucleotides are TGTGCCAGCAGTGAAGCCCCAGGGGCGGGTGGCTACACCTTC. The encoded protein is CASSEAPGAGGYTF.

The chain recombines TRBV7-6 with TRBJ2-5; D is perhaps TRBD1 (6 bases). Germline CDR1 SGHVS, CDR2 FNYEAQ. V lost 5 bases, J lost 2 bases, and 15 bases lay in between. The CDR3 runs 15 residues. The CDR3, as DNA: TGTGCCAGCAGCCACGAGGCAGGACAGCAAGAGACCCAGTACTTC. Its protein is CASSHEAGQQETQYF.

The rearrangement uses TRBV19 and TRBJ1-1, with D possibly being TRBD1 (5 bases). From germline, CDR1 is LNHDA and CDR2 SQIVND (reference sequence). The V gene lost 3 bases and the J gene lost 7 bases, with 12 bases spanning the gap. This CDR3 contains 13 residues. The CDR3 reads CASSIGGSSEAFF. CDR3 sequence (DNA): TGTGCCAGTAGTATTGGGGGGAGTAGTGAAGCTTTCTTT.

This chain connects TRBV28 to TRBJ1-6; D is unresolved. The ends were cut back, 5 bases at V and 7 bases at J, with 9 bases in the middle. The CDR3 runs to 13 residues. The germline CDR1 and CDR2 sequences are MDHEN and SYDVKM. The CDR3 spells CASSPQQNSPLHF. For the CDR3, the DNA is TGTGCCAGCAGTCCCCAACAGAATTCACCCCTCCACTTT.

DNA of the CDR3: TGTGCCAGCAGCAAAGGCTCTTATGGAGGGACCGGAGAAAAACTGTTTTTT. Translated, it gives CASSKGSYGGTGEKLFF. V is TRBV21-1 and J is TRBJ1-4. TRBV21-1 is given as a pseudogene. This CDR3 has 17 residues.

The chain couples TRBV19 to TRBJ2-7, with 11 nucleotides matching TRBD1. Germline V gives CDR1 LNHDA, CDR2 SQIVND (reference sequence). The CDR3 totals 16 residues. J lost 5 bases, V lost 5 bases, and 11 bases had no gene match. The CDR3 protein is CASSERRDRGSHEQYF. CDR3 bases: TGTGCCAGTAGTGAACGCCGGGACAGGGGGTCCCACGAGCAGTACTTC.

This clone has just a few counts. This chain links TRBV27 with TRBJ2-2, with D tentatively TRBD1 (5 bases). CDR3 length: 15 residues. Trimming shortened V by 1 base and J by 2 bases, and 8 bases separated the two germline ends. Per germline, CDR1 MNHEY and CDR2 SMNVEV (reference sequence). The CDR3 sequence is CASSLWGSNTGELFF. The CDR3 DNA reads TGTGCCAGCAGTTTATGGGGCAGTAACACCGGGGAGCTGTTTTTT.

The chain combines TRBV5-5 with TRBJ2-7; 10 positions match TRBD1. Germline loops: CDR1 SGHKS, CDR2 YYEKEE (reference sequence). The CDR3 covers 15 residues. V shed 1 base, J shed 3 bases, and the junction held 4 bases outside the gene matches. In DNA, the CDR3 is TGTGCCAGCAGCTTGATGGGACAGGGGATCTACGAGCAGTACTTC. Protein: CASSLMGQGIYEQYF.

The CDR3 bases are TGTGCCAGCAGCGTGATACAGGGGACAAACACTGAAGCTTTCTTT. It translates to CASSVIQGTNTEAFF. The chain carries TRBV3-1 (or the pseudogene TRBV3-2) and TRBJ1-1, with TRBD1 matching 7 bases. The CDR3 is made up of 15 amino acids. V dropped 5 bases and J dropped 2; count of bases not matched to a gene: 8. CDR1 is LGHDT and CDR2 is YNNKEL in the germline V gene (reference sequence).

V gene TRBV5-1 combines with J gene TRBJ2-7; 7 bases fit TRBD1. With 4 bases clipped from V and 0 bases from J, the junction kept 4 bases outside the gene matches. The germline V gene encodes CDR1 SGHRS and CDR2 YFSETQ. There are 14 residues in the CDR3. In DNA form, the CDR3 reads TGCGCCAGCAGCCAACAGGGGAGCTCCTACGAGCAGTACTTC. It encodes CASSQQGSSYEQYF.

This chain uses TRBV6-2 or TRBV6-3 with TRBJ2-7; 8 bases are a match to TRBD1. Germline-derived CDR1 and CDR2 are MNHEY and SVGEGT. V shed 5 bases, J shed 3 bases, and the junction held 12 bases outside the gene matches. This CDR3 is built from 16 residues. CDR3 protein: CASSPQTGQVVYEQYF. As DNA, the CDR3 is TGTGCCAGCAGTCCACAAACGGGACAGGTGGTCTACGAGCAGTACTTC.

V gene TRBV28 combines with J gene TRBJ2-7; D gene unclear. There are 12 residues in the CDR3. The V and J ends lost 6 bases and 3 bases respectively, with 9 bases between them. Germline CDR1 reads MDHEN; CDR2 reads SYDVKM. CDR3 region: CASSLTVYEQYF. The DNA for the CDR3 is TGTGCCAGCAGCCTAACAGTCTACGAGCAGTACTTC.

This chain connects TRBV3-1 (or the pseudogene TRBV3-2) to TRBJ1-1; 9 bases map to TRBD1. The J segment lost 4 bases and the V segment lost 4 bases, leaving 10 bases of the junction unmatched. The CDR3 sequence is 16 residues long. CDR1 LGHDT and CDR2 YNNKEL come from the germline V gene (reference sequence). In DNA, the CDR3 is TGTGCCAGCAGCCGAGAAGGGACAGGGATGGGCACTGAAGCTTTCTTT. The encoded protein is CASSREGTGMGTEAFF.